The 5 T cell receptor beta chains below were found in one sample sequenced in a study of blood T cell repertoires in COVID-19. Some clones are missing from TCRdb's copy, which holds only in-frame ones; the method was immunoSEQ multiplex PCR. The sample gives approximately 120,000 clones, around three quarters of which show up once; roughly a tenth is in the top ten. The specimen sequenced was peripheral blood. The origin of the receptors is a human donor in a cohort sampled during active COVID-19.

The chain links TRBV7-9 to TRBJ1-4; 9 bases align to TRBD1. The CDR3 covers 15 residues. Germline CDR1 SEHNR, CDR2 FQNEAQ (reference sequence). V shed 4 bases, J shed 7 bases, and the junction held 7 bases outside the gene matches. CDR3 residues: CASSSRDRDREKLFF. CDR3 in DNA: TGTGCCAGCAGCTCCAGGGACAGGGATCGTGAAAAACTGTTTTTT.

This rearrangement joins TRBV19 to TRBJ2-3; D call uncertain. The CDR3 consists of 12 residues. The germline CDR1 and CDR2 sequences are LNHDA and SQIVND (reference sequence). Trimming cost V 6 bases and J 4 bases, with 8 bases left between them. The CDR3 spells CASRKQSDTQYF. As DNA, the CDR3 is TGTGCCAGTAGAAAACAGTCAGATACGCAGTATTTT.

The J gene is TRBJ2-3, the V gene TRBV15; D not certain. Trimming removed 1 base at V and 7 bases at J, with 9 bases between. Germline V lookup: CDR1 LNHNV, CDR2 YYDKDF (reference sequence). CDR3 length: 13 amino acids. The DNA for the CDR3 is TGTGCCACCAGCAGAGCTTCACTCCATACGCAGTATTTT. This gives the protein CATSRASLHTQYF.

CDR3 protein: CASSWSGGSGYGYTF. Written as DNA, the CDR3 is TGTGCCAGCAGCTGGTCCGGCGGTTCGGGCTATGGCTACACCTTC. The rearrangement joins TRBV27 to TRBJ1-2; D gene unclear. Germline-derived CDR1 and CDR2 are MNHEY and SMNVEV (reference sequence). V gave up 6 bases and J gave up 4 bases, with 18 bases separating them. CDR3 length: 15 residues.

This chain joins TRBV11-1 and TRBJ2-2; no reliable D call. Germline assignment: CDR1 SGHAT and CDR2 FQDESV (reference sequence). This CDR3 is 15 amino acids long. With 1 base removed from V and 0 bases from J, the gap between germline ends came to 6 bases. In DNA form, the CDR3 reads TGTGCCAGCAGCTTAGGGAGCCCGAACACCGGGGAGCTGTTTTTT. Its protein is CASSLGSPNTGELFF.